These T cell receptor beta chains were read from a single sample in a study of T cell repertoires in cytomegalovirus infection. Their antigen targets remain unknown. In TCRdb, the reads were re-called with MiXCR into one record per CDR3 protein. Among roughly 570,000 distinct CDR3 sequences listed, 40% were seen once. Sequenced here: cultured PBMCs, sampled from culture after CMV antigen stimulation. The receptors were gathered from a human donor in good health (CMV status not recorded). Some clones in this sample may be carry-over from other donors' samples. The CDR3 runs from the conserved cysteine through the conserved F or W. The D gene is left open where the match is weak. Expanded clones get a size class; other rows say once, few or many, or leave the size out.

>TRBV4-2|TRBJ1-2|15|TRBD1|few
TGTGCCAGCAGCGTAGGACAGGGGGTGATCTATGGCTACACCTTC
CASSVGQGVIYGYTF
>TRBV10-1|TRBJ2-1|14|TRBD2|-
TGCGCCAGCAGTCTCAGCGGGACTAGGGATGAGCAGTTCTTC
CASSLSGTRDEQFF
>TRBV5-1|TRBJ1-5|15|TRBD1|-
TGCGCCAGTCCCCACGGGGACAGGGCCAATCAGCCCCAGCATTTT
CASPHGDRANQPQHF
>TRBV3-1|TRBJ2-6|17|-|-
TGTGCCAGCTCTAGGCGGGACAACCTTCGAGGGGCCAACGTCCTGACTTTC
CASSRRDNLRGANVLTF
>TRBV11-2|TRBJ2-1|12|-|-
TGTGCCAGCAGCAACGAAGCCAATGAGCAGTTCTTC
CASSNEANEQFF
>TRBV5-5|TRBJ2-2|16|-|-
TGTGCCAGCAGCTCTGAGGACGGAACGAACACCGGGGAGCTGTTTTTT
CASSSEDGTNTGELFF
>TRBV7-4|TRBJ1-6|10|-|-
TGTGCCACAAAGGAATCACCCCTCCACTTT
CATKESPLHF
>TRBV20-1|TRBJ2-7|11|-|-
TGCAGTGCTAGAGATGAAGGTCCTCAGTACTTC
CSARDEGPQYF
>TRBV6-1|TRBJ2-1|15|TRBD2|few
TGTGCCAGCAGGATGTACGGCGGGAGTTACAATGAGCAGTTCTTC
CASRMYGGSYNEQFF
>TRBV7-8|TRBJ2-1|18|TRBD2|few
TGTGCCAGCAGCTTAGGGGGCGGGCGGGGGGTTAGGGATAATGAGCAGTTCTTC
CASSLGGGRGVRDNEQFF
>TRBV7-6|TRBJ2-3|15|-|-
TGTGCCAGCAGCTTAGAACTAGGTAGCACAGATACGCAGTATTTT
CASSLELGSTDTQYF
>TRBV6-2/TRBV6-3|TRBJ2-2|14|TRBD1|-
TGTGCCAGCAACGCCGGACAGGCAGTCGGGGAGCTGTTTTTT
CASNAGQAVGELFF
>TRBV11-2|TRBJ2-3|14|-|-
TGTGCCAGCAGCCCCACCGGACAAAAAGATACGCAGTATTTT
CASSPTGQKDTQYF
>TRBV7-8|TRBJ2-1|23|TRBD2|-
TGTGCCAGCAGCTTAGCGCCCCTAGCCCGAAATTACGGACTAGCGAATAAGCAGGATGAGCAGTTCTTC
CASSLAPLARNYGLANKQDEQFF
>TRBV7-2|TRBJ2-7|13|-|few
TGTGCCAGCAGCTTAGCAGGCGCGCTAGAGCAGTACTTC
CASSLAGALEQYF
>TRBV28|TRBJ1-5|14|-|few
TGTGCTGTCTTTGGGTCAGACCCCAATCAGCCCCAGCATTTT
CAVFGSDPNQPQHF
>TRBV28|TRBJ2-1|16|-|once
TGTGCCAGCAGTTTGGGCCCGGGACAAGGGAACAATGAGCAGTTCTTC
CASSLGPGQGNNEQFF
>TRBV4-1|TRBJ1-5|17|-|-
TGCGCCAGCAGCCATCTCGGAGTACTGGGGGGCAATCAGCCCCAGCATTTT
CASSHLGVLGGNQPQHF
>TRBV29-1|TRBJ1-1|13|TRBD1|few
TGCAGCGTTGAGGGACAGATGAACACTGAAGCTTTCTTT
CSVEGQMNTEAFF
>TRBV7-9|TRBJ2-3|15|-|few
TGTGCCAGCAGCTTATTTGTCAGGCCCGACAGTACGCAGTATTTT
CASSLFVRPDSTQYF
>TRBV29-1|TRBJ2-7|13|TRBD2|-
TGCAGCGTTCAATTAGCGGGAACCTACGAGCAGTACTTC
CSVQLAGTYEQYF
>TRBV9|TRBJ2-3|15|-|-
TGTGCCAGCAGCGCCGGGGACCAGGCCACAGATACGCAGTATTTT
CASSAGDQATDTQYF
>TRBV2|TRBJ2-5|14|TRBD2|-
TGTGCCATTGCAGGCCGGGGGGGCCAAGAGACCCAGTACTTC
CAIAGRGGQETQYF
>TRBV7-2|TRBJ1-1|12|TRBD1|few
TGTGCCAGCAGCCCCCGACAGGGTGAAGCTTTCTTT
CASSPRQGEAFF
>TRBV10-3|TRBJ1-6|13|-|-
TGTGCCATCACGCTGGGGCGTAATTCACCCCTCCACTTT
CAITLGRNSPLHF
>TRBV10-3|TRBJ2-5|15|TRBD2|few
TGTGCCATCAGTGAGGCTCTGGGGGGGAAAGAGACCCAGTACTTC
CAISEALGGKETQYF
>TRBV7-8|TRBJ1-5|12|-|few
TGTGCCAGCAGCTTAGGGGCAGGGTCCCAGCATTTT
CASSLGAGSQHF
>TRBV7-2|TRBJ1-5|15|-|many
TGTGCCAGCAGCTTCTCAGTAGGTTTCGAGCAGCCCCAGCATTTT
CASSFSVGFEQPQHF
>TRBV4-2|TRBJ2-3|16|TRBD2|-
TGTGCCAGCAGCCAAGGGCGGGGGGGCCGGGCAGATACGCAGTATTTT
CASSQGRGGRADTQYF
>TRBV15|TRBJ2-1|18|-|-
TGTGCCACCAGCAGAGAGGGGGTGATGGGACCCAACTACAATGAGCAGTTCTTC
CATSREGVMGPNYNEQFF
>TRBV28|TRBJ2-7|15|-|-
TGTGCCAGCAGTTCCCCCGGCCCTGGGGCCTACGAGCAGTACTTC
CASSSPGPGAYEQYF
>TRBV14|TRBJ1-1|15|-|few
TGTGCCAGCAGCCAAGATTACAGAAGATTGCATGAAGCTTTCTTT
CASSQDYRRLHEAFF
>TRBV27|TRBJ1-5|13|-|-
TGTGCCAGCAGTTTTGGAGCCGATCAGCCCCAGCATTTT
CASSFGADQPQHF
>TRBV20-1|TRBJ2-3|15|-|-
TGCAGTGCTAGGGACTCAGGTCATAGCACAGATACGCAGTATTTT
CSARDSGHSTDTQYF
>TRBV6-6|TRBJ2-5|14|-|-
TGTGCCAGCAACCCCACGGGCCCTGCGGAGACCCAGTACTTC
CASNPTGPAETQYF
>TRBV3-1|TRBJ2-7|13|-|few
TGTGCCAGCAGCCACCTCGGACTGTACGAGCAGTACTTC
CASSHLGLYEQYF
>TRBV7-2|TRBJ2-4|14|-|many
TGTGCCACCGGGGAAGTGGCGGCCAAAAACATTCAGTACTTC
CATGEVAAKNIQYF
>TRBV7-6|TRBJ1-4|15|-|many
TGTGCCAGCAGCCTCACCGGGACGGGTAATGAAAAACTGTTTTTT
CASSLTGTGNEKLFF
>TRBV12-3/TRBV12-4|TRBJ2-7|14|-|-
TGTGCCAGCAGCCTGAATGGGCCGCTATACGAGCAGTACTTC
CASSLNGPLYEQYF
>TRBV6-6|TRBJ2-1|19|TRBD2|-
TGTGCCAGCCCTCGACTTCGGGGACTAGCGGGATCGGGCTACAATGAGCAGTTCTTC
CASPRLRGLAGSGYNEQFF
>TRBV7-8|TRBJ2-2|15|-|many
TGTGCCAGCAGACACAGGGGGGGGCTCACCGGGGAGCTGTTTTTT
CASRHRGGLTGELFF